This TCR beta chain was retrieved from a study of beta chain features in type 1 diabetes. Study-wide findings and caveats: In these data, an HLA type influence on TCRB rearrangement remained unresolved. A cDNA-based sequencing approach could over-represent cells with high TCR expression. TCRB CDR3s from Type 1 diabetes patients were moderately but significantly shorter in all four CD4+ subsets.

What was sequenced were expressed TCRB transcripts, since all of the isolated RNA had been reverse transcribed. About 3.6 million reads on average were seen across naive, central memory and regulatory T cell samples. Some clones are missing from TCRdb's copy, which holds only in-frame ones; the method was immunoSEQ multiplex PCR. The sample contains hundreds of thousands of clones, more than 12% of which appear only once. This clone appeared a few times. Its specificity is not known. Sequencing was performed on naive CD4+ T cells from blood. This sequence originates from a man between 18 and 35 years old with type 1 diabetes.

Here the CDR3 reads CASDTGTGLSGANVLTF. DNA for the CDR3: TGTGCCAGCGATACCGGGACAGGGCTCTCTGGGGCCAACGTCCTGACTTTC. The V and J genes are TRBV28 and TRBJ2-6; 9 bases line up with TRBD1. Trimming at V came to 8 bases and at J to 0 bases, leaving 8 bases not matched to a gene. CDR3 length: 17 amino acids. CDR1 is MDHEN, CDR2 SYDVKM, per germline.